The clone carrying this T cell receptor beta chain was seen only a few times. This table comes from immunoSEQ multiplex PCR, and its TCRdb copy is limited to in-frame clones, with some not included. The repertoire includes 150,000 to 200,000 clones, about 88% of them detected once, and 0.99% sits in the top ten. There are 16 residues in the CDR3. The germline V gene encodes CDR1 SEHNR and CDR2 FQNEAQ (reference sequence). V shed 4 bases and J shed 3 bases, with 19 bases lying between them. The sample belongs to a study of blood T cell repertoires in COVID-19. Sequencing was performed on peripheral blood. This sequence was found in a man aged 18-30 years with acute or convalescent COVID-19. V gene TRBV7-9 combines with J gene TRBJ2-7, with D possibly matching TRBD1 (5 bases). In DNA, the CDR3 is TGTGCCAGCAGCTCCGCGGTCATGGGGCTTATCTACGAGCAGTACTTC. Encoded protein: CASSSAVMGLIYEQYF.